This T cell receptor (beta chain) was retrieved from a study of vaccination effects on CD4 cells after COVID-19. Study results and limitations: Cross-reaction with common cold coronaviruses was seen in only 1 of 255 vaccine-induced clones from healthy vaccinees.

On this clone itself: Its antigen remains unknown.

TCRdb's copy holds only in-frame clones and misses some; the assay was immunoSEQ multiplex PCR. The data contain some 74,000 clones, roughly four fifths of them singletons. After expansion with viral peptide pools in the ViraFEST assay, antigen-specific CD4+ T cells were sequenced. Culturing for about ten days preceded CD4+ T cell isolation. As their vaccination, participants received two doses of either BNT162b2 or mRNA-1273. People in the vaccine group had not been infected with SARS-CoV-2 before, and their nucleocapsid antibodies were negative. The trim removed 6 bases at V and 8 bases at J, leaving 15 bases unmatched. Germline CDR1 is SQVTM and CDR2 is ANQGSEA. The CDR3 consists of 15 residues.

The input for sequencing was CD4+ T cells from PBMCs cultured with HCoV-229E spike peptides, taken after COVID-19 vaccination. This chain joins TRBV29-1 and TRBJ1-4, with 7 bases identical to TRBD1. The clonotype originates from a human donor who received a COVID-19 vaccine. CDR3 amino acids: CSVAISTGRWEKLFF. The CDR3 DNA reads TGCAGCGTGGCGATCTCGACAGGGCGATGGGAAAAACTGTTTTTT.